These T cell receptor beta chains were read from a single sample in a study of blood T cell repertoires in COVID-19. Sequencing was performed with immunoSEQ multiplex PCR; in TCRdb, only in-frame clones are kept and a portion is missing. Among hundreds of thousands of clones listed, less than 90% were seen once. The sequenced material came from peripheral blood. All receptors derive from a human donor in a cohort sampled during active COVID-19. CDR3s include the opening cysteine and the closing phenylalanine or tryptophan. Fields, in order: J gene, V gene, D gene, clone size, CDR3 protein, CDR3 DNA. The D gene is left open where the match is weak. Expanded clones get a size class; other rows say once, few or many, or leave the size out.

J gene: TRBJ1-1; V gene: TRBV6-2/TRBV6-3; D gene: -; clone size: -; CDR3 protein: CASSYSFPGDTEAFF; CDR3 DNA: TGTGCCAGCAGTTACTCGTTCCCGGGGGACACTGAAGCTTTCTTT
J gene: TRBJ2-2; V gene: TRBV7-2; D gene: -; clone size: -; CDR3 protein: CASSLTRPGELFF; CDR3 DNA: TGTGCCAGCAGCCTTACTAGGCCCGGGGAGCTGTTTTTT
J gene: TRBJ2-5; V gene: TRBV25-1; D gene: -; clone size: -; CDR3 protein: CASSRYQGPQETQYF; CDR3 DNA: TGTGCCAGCAGCCGATACCAGGGCCCCCAAGAGACCCAGTACTTC
J gene: TRBJ2-3; V gene: TRBV4-2; D gene: -; clone size: -; CDR3 protein: CASSQDQVTTDTQYF; CDR3 DNA: TGTGCCAGCAGCCAAGATCAGGTCACCACAGATACGCAGTATTTT
J gene: TRBJ2-1; V gene: TRBV3-1/TRBV3-2; D gene: -; clone size: -; CDR3 protein: CASSLRTTSNEQFF; CDR3 DNA: TGTGCCAGCAGCCTCCGGACTACGTCGAATGAGCAGTTCTTC
J gene: TRBJ1-2; V gene: TRBV28; D gene: -; clone size: -; CDR3 protein: CASSLAAYGYTF; CDR3 DNA: TGTGCCAGCAGTTTGGCGGCCTATGGCTACACCTTC
J gene: TRBJ2-3; V gene: TRBV5-1; D gene: -; clone size: -; CDR3 protein: CASSLYENWERTDTQYF; CDR3 DNA: TGCGCCAGCAGCTTGTATGAAAACTGGGAGCGAACAGATACGCAGTATTTT
J gene: TRBJ1-6; V gene: TRBV6-6; D gene: -; clone size: -; CDR3 protein: CASIAGERRNSPLHF; CDR3 DNA: TGTGCCAGCATCGCAGGGGAACGGCGGAATTCACCCCTCCACTTT
J gene: TRBJ1-5; V gene: TRBV5-5; D gene: -; clone size: few; CDR3 protein: CASSLNPPPGPQHF; CDR3 DNA: TGTGCCAGCAGCTTGAATCCCCCCCCGGGGCCCCAGCATTTT
J gene: TRBJ2-3; V gene: TRBV5-1; D gene: TRBD2; clone size: few; CDR3 protein: CASSLLAGGQRESTDTQYF; CDR3 DNA: TGCGCCAGCAGCTTATTAGCGGGCGGACAGCGGGAGTCGACAGATACGCAGTATTTT
J gene: TRBJ1-4; V gene: TRBV7-2; D gene: -; clone size: -; CDR3 protein: CASSPNPGNNEKLFF; CDR3 DNA: TGTGCCAGCAGCCCCAACCCAGGGAATAATGAAAAACTGTTTTTT
J gene: TRBJ2-5; V gene: TRBV28; D gene: -; clone size: -; CDR3 protein: CASSLGGGLYQETQYF; CDR3 DNA: TGTGCCAGCAGTCTGGGGGGTGGATTGTACCAAGAGACCCAGTACTTC
J gene: TRBJ2-7; V gene: TRBV2; D gene: TRBD2; clone size: -; CDR3 protein: CASKTAGLAGADEQYF; CDR3 DNA: TGTGCCAGCAAGACAGCCGGACTAGCGGGAGCGGACGAGCAGTACTTC
J gene: TRBJ2-7; V gene: TRBV12-5; D gene: -; clone size: -; CDR3 protein: CACPGVEQYF; CDR3 DNA: TGTGCTTGCCCAGGGGTCGAGCAGTACTTC
J gene: TRBJ2-3; V gene: TRBV7-9; D gene: -; clone size: -; CDR3 protein: CASRPGHLLSTDTQYF; CDR3 DNA: TGTGCCAGCAGACCGGGACACCTCTTAAGCACAGATACGCAGTATTTT
J gene: TRBJ2-1; V gene: TRBV18; D gene: TRBD1; clone size: -; CDR3 protein: CASSQGQAARNNEQFF; CDR3 DNA: TGTGCCAGCTCACAGGGACAGGCCGCTCGAAACAATGAGCAGTTCTTC
J gene: TRBJ2-1; V gene: TRBV14; D gene: -; clone size: few; CDR3 protein: CASSQVGGSGAYNEQFF; CDR3 DNA: TGTGCCAGCAGCCAAGTCGGGGGCAGCGGGGCTTACAATGAGCAGTTCTTC
J gene: TRBJ2-5; V gene: TRBV15; D gene: TRBD2; clone size: -; CDR3 protein: CATSRGPAGGRETQYF; CDR3 DNA: TGTGCCACCAGCAGAGGCCCAGCGGGAGGCCGGGAGACCCAGTACTTC
J gene: TRBJ2-7; V gene: TRBV28; D gene: TRBD1; clone size: few; CDR3 protein: CASSPDRVREQYF; CDR3 DNA: TGTGCCAGCAGCCCGGACAGGGTACGGGAGCAGTACTTC
J gene: TRBJ1-4; V gene: TRBV3-1/TRBV3-2; D gene: -; clone size: -; CDR3 protein: CASSLQISGREKLFF; CDR3 DNA: TGTGCCAGCAGCCTTCAAATCTCGGGTAGAGAAAAACTGTTTTTT
J gene: TRBJ1-2; V gene: TRBV7-9; D gene: TRBD1; clone size: few; CDR3 protein: CASSSDRVHGYTF; CDR3 DNA: TGTGCCAGCAGTTCGGACAGGGTCCATGGCTACACCTTC
J gene: TRBJ1-1; V gene: TRBV7-8; D gene: TRBD1; clone size: -; CDR3 protein: CASSPGQGAAFF; CDR3 DNA: TGTGCCAGCAGCCCAGGACAGGGTGCAGCTTTCTTT
J gene: TRBJ2-1; V gene: TRBV6-5; D gene: -; clone size: -; CDR3 protein: CASSFETRSYNEQFF; CDR3 DNA: TGTGCCAGCAGCTTCGAGACTAGATCCTACAATGAGCAGTTCTTC
J gene: TRBJ1-2; V gene: TRBV7-2; D gene: TRBD1; clone size: -; CDR3 protein: CASSWTGLYGYTF; CDR3 DNA: TGTGCCAGCAGCTGGACAGGGCTCTATGGCTACACCTTC
J gene: TRBJ1-2; V gene: TRBV30; D gene: -; clone size: -; CDR3 protein: CAWREDPPLYGYTF; CDR3 DNA: TGTGCCTGGAGAGAGGATCCCCCCTTATATGGCTACACCTTC
J gene: TRBJ2-1; V gene: TRBV29-1; D gene: TRBD1; clone size: -; CDR3 protein: CSAGRLTGPSYNEQFF; CDR3 DNA: TGCAGCGCCGGACGATTGACAGGGCCTTCCTACAATGAGCAGTTCTTC
J gene: TRBJ2-1; V gene: TRBV27; D gene: TRBD2; clone size: -; CDR3 protein: CASQGLQEHNEQFF; CDR3 DNA: TGTGCCAGCCAGGGACTACAGGAACACAATGAGCAGTTCTTC
J gene: TRBJ2-7; V gene: TRBV28; D gene: -; clone size: -; CDR3 protein: CASSSPSVSGRFYEQYF; CDR3 DNA: TGTGCCAGCAGTTCTCCTTCGGTTAGCGGTCGCTTCTACGAGCAGTACTTC
J gene: TRBJ1-1; V gene: TRBV12-3/TRBV12-4; D gene: -; clone size: -; CDR3 protein: CASSLAGGTEAFF; CDR3 DNA: TGTGCCAGCAGTTTAGCAGGGGGCACTGAAGCTTTCTTT
J gene: TRBJ2-1; V gene: TRBV20-1; D gene: -; clone size: once; CDR3 protein: CSAHSTPEQFF; CDR3 DNA: TGCAGTGCTCACAGTACTCCGGAGCAGTTCTTC
J gene: TRBJ2-3; V gene: TRBV2; D gene: -; clone size: -; CDR3 protein: CASRELRLDTQYF; CDR3 DNA: TGTGCCAGCAGAGAACTGAGACTAGATACGCAGTATTTT
J gene: TRBJ2-2; V gene: TRBV4-3; D gene: TRBD2; clone size: -; CDR3 protein: CASSQVGGGAAGELFF; CDR3 DNA: TGCGCCAGCAGCCAAGTCGGGGGGGGCGCGGCCGGGGAGCTGTTTTTT
J gene: TRBJ2-1; V gene: TRBV7-2; D gene: TRBD2; clone size: -; CDR3 protein: CASSPRGLAGGLQREQFF; CDR3 DNA: TGTGCCAGCAGCCCCCGGGGACTAGCGGGAGGCCTGCAGAGAGAGCAGTTCTTC
J gene: TRBJ2-3; V gene: TRBV5-4; D gene: -; clone size: -; CDR3 protein: CASSPTTKHADTQYF; CDR3 DNA: TGTGCCAGCAGCCCGACTACAAAACATGCAGATACGCAGTATTTT
J gene: TRBJ1-6; V gene: TRBV6-5; D gene: -; clone size: -; CDR3 protein: CASRRQAINSPLHF; CDR3 DNA: TGTGCCAGCAGGCGACAGGCGATAAATTCACCCCTCCACTTT
J gene: TRBJ1-6; V gene: TRBV4-3; D gene: -; clone size: -; CDR3 protein: CASSQEVLPYNSPLHF; CDR3 DNA: TGCGCCAGCAGCCAAGAAGTACTCCCCTATAATTCACCCCTCCACTTT
J gene: TRBJ1-1; V gene: TRBV2; D gene: -; clone size: -; CDR3 protein: CASSGEGVLEAFF; CDR3 DNA: TGTGCCAGCAGTGGGGAGGGCGTACTTGAAGCTTTCTTT